This T cell receptor beta chain was recovered during a study of cytomegalovirus exposure and HLA in healthy donors. Findings of the study overall: An assumption of roughly uniform sequencing depth across donors underlay the presence/absence analyses. Trimming of TCR beta V- and J-genes showed a link, identified in a later analysis, to a missense DCLRE1C variant. An analysis done earlier found most TCR beta V segments productive about 87% or about 30% of the time.

The V gene's germline CDR1 is SNHLY and CDR2 FYNNEI. The CDR3 extends over 13 amino acids. Trimming took 3 bases from V and 3 from J, leaving 8 bases between them. Amplification used 60 Vbeta primers and 13 Jbeta primers. This table comes from immunoSEQ multiplex PCR, and its TCRdb copy is limited to in-frame clones, with some not included. In the table there are over 150,000 clones, 75% of which are singletons. Concerning this clone: The target antigen is unknown.

The chain combines TRBV2 with TRBJ1-1, with no clear D. The source is a male donor in good health and CMV-seronegative. Sequenced material: PBMCs. Here the CDR3 reads CASSDRRDTEAFF. DNA for the CDR3: TGTGCCAGCAGTGACCGGAGGGACACTGAAGCTTTCTTT.